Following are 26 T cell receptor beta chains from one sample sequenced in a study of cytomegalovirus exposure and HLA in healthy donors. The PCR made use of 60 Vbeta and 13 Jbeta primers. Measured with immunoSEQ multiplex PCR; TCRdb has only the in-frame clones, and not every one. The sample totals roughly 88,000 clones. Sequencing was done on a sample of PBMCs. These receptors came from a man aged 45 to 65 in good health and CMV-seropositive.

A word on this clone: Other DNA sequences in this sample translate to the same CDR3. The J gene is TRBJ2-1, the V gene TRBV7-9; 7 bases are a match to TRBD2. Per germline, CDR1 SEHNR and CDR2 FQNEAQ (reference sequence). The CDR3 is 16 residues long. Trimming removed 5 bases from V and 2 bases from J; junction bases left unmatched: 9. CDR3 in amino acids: CASSPRGGSAYNEQFF. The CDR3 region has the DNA TGTGCCAGCAGCCCCCGGGGAGGGAGTGCCTACAATGAGCAGTTCTTC.

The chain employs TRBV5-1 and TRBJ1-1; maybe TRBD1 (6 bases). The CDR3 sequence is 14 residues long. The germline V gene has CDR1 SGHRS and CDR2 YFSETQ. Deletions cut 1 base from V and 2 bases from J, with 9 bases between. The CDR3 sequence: CASSLIQGNTEAFF. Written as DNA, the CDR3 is TGCGCCAGCAGCTTGATACAGGGAAACACTGAAGCTTTCTTT.

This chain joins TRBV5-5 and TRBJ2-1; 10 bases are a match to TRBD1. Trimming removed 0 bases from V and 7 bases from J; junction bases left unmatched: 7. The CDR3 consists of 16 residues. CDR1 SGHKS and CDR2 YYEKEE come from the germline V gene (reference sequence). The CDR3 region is CASSLDIRTGGNEQFF. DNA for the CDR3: TGTGCCAGCAGCTTGGACATTAGGACAGGGGGTAATGAGCAGTTCTTC.

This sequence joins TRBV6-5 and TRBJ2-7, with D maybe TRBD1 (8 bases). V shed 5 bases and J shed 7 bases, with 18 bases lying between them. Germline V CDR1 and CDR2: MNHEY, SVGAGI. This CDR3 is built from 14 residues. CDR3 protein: CASSILDREGEQYF. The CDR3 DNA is TGTGCCAGCAGTATCCTGGACAGGGAGGGGGAGCAGTACTTC.

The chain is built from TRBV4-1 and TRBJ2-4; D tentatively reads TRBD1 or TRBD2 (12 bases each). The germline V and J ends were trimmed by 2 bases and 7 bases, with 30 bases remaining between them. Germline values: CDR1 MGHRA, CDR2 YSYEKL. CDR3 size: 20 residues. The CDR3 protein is CASSQLPGQGASGRVNIQYF. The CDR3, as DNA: TGCGCCAGCAGCCAATTACCGGGACAGGGGGCTAGCGGGAGGGTCAACATTCAGTACTTC.

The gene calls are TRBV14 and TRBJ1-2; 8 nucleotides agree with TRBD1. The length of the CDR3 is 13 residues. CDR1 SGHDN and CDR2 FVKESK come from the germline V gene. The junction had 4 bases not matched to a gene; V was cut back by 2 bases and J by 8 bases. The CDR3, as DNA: TGTGCCAGCAGCCAACAGGGGGCCGGGGGCTACACCTTC. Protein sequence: CASSQQGAGGYTF. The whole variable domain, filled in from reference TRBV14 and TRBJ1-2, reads EAGVTQFPSHSVIEKGQTVTLRCDPISGHDNLYWYRRVMGKEIKFLLHFVKESKQDESGMPNNRFLAERTGGTYSTLKVQPAELEDSGVYFCASSQQGAGGYTFGSGTRLTVV.

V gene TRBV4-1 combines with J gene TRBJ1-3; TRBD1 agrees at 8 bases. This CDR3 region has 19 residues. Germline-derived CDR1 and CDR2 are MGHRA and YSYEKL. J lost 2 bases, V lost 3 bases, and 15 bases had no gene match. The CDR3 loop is CASSHRRQGPPGTGNTIYF. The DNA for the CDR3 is TGCGCCAGCAGCCACCGACGACAGGGGCCCCCGGGAACTGGAAACACCATATATTTT.

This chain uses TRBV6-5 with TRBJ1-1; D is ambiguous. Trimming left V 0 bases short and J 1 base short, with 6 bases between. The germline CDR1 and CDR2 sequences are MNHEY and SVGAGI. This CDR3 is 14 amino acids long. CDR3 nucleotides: TGTGCCAGCAGTTACTCCCACACGAACACTGAAGCTTTCTTT. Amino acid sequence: CASSYSHTNTEAFF.

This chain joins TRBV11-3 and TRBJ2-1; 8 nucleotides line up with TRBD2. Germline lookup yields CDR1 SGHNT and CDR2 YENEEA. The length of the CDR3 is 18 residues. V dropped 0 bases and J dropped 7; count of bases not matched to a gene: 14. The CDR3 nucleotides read TGTGCCAGCAGCTTAGATGGGTTGGGGACTAGATGGTGGAATGAGCAGTTCTTC. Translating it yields CASSLDGLGTRWWNEQFF.

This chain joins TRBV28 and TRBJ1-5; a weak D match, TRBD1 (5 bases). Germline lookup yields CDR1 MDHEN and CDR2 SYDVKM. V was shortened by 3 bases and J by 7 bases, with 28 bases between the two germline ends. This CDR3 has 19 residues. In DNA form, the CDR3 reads TGTGCCAGCAGTTTCAACTATTGGACAAGGGGAACCCTTGGGCAGCCCCAGCATTTT. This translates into CASSFNYWTRGTLGQPQHF.

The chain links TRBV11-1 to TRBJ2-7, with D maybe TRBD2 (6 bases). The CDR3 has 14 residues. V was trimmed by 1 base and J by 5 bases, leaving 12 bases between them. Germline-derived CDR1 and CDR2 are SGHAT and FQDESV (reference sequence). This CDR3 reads CASSLVGRSHEQYF. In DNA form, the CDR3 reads TGTGCCAGCAGCTTAGTCGGGAGAAGCCACGAGCAGTACTTC.

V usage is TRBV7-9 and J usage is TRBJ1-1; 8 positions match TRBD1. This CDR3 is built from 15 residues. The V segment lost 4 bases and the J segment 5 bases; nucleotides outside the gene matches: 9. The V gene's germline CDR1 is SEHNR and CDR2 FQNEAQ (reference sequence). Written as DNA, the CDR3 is TGTGCCAGCAGCTCTTTCGGACAGGGTGGGACTGAAGCTTTCTTT. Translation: CASSSFGQGGTEAFF.

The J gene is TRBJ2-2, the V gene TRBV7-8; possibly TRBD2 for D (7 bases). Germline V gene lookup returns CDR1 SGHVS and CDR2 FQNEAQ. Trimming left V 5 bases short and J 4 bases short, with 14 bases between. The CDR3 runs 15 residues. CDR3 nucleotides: TGTGCCAGCAGCCGAGGGGGGGCGGTCACCGGGGAGCTGTTTTTT. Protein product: CASSRGGAVTGELFF.

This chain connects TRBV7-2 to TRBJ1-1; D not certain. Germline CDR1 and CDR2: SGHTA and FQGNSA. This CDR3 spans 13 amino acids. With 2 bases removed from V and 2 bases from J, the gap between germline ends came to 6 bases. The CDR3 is CASSLPYNTEAFF. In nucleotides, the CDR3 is TGTGCCAGCAGCTTACCCTATAACACTGAAGCTTTCTTT.

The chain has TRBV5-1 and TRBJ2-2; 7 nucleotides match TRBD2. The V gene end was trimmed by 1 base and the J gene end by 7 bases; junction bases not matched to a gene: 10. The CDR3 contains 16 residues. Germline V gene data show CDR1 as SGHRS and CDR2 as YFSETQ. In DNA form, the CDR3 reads TGCGCCAGCAGCTTGCTGCTGGCGGGAGTGGACGGGGAGCTGTTTTTT. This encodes CASSLLLAGVDGELFF. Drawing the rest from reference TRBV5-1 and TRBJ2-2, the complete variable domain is KAGVTQTPRYLIKTRGQQVTLSCSPISGHRSVSWYQQTPGQGLQFLFEYFSETQRNKGNFPGRFSGRQFSNSRSEMNVSTLELGDSALYLCASSLLLAGVDGELFFGEGSRLTVL.

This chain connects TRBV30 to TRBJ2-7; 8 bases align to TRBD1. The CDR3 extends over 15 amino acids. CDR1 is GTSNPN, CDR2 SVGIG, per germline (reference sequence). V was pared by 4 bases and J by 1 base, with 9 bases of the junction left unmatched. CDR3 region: CAWTKWGQDSYEQYF. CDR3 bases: TGTGCCTGGACAAAGTGGGGACAGGATTCCTACGAGCAGTACTTC.

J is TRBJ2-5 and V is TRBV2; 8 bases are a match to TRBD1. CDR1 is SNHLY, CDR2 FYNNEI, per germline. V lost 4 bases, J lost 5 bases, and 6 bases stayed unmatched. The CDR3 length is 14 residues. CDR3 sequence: CASSVQGAWETQYF. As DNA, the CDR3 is TGTGCCAGCAGTGTCCAGGGGGCGTGGGAGACCCAGTACTTC.

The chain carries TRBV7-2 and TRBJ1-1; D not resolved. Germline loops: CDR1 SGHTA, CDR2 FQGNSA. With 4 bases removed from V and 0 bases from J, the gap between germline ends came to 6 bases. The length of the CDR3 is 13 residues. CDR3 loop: CASSSTVNTEAFF. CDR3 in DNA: TGTGCCAGCAGCTCCACTGTGAACACTGAAGCTTTCTTT.

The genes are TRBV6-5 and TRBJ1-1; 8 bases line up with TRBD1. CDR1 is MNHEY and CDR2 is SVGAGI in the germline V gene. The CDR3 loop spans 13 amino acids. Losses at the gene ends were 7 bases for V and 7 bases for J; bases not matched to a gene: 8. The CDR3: CASTVPGQDEAFF. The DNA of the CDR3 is TGTGCCAGCACTGTCCCGGGACAGGATGAAGCTTTCTTT.

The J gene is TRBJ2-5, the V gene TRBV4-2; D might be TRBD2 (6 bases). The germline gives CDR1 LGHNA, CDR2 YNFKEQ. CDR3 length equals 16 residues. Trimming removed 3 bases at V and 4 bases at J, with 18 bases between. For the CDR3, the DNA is TGTGCCAGCAGCCAGGGCGTGACTAGTCTGGGAGAGACCCAGTACTTC. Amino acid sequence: CASSQGVTSLGETQYF.

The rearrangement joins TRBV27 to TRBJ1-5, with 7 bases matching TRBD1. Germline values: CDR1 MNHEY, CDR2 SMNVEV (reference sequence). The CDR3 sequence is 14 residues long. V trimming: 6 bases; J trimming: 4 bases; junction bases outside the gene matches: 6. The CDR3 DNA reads TGTGCCAGCAGGGGGGACAGCTGGAATCAGCCCCAGCATTTT. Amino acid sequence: CASRGDSWNQPQHF.

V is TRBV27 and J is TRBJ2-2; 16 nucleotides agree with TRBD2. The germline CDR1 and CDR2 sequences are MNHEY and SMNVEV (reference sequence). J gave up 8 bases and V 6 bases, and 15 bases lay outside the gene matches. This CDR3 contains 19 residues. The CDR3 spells CASRPFPGLAGGPPGELFF. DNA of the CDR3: TGTGCCAGCAGACCCTTTCCGGGACTAGCGGGAGGGCCTCCTGGGGAGCTGTTTTTT.

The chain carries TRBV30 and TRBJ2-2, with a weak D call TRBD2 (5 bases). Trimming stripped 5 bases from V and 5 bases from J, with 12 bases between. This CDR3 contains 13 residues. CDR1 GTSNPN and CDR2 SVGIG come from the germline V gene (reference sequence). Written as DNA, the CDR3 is TGTGCCTGGGACGGACCGGGGACCGGGGAGCTGTTTTTT. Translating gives CAWDGPGTGELFF.

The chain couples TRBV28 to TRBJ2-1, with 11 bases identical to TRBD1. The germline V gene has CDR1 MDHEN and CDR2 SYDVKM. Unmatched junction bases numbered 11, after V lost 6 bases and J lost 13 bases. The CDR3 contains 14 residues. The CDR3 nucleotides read TGTGCCAGCAGCCAAGAGGGACAGGGGGGAGGACAGTTCTTC. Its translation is CASSQEGQGGGQFF.

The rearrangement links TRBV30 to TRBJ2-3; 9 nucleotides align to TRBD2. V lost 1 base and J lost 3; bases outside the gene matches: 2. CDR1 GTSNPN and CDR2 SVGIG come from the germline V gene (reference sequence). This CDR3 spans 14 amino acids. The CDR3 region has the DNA TGTGCCTGGAGTGGCGGGAGGGGAACAGATACGCAGTATTTT. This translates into CAWSGGRGTDTQYF.

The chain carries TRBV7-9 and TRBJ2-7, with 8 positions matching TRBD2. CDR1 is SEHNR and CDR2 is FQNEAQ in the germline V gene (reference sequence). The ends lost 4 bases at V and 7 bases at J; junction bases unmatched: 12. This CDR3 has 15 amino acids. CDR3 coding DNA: TGTGCCAGCAGCTCCTCCGGGACTAGAGGGTGGGAGCAGTACGTC. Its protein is CASSSSGTRGWEQYV.